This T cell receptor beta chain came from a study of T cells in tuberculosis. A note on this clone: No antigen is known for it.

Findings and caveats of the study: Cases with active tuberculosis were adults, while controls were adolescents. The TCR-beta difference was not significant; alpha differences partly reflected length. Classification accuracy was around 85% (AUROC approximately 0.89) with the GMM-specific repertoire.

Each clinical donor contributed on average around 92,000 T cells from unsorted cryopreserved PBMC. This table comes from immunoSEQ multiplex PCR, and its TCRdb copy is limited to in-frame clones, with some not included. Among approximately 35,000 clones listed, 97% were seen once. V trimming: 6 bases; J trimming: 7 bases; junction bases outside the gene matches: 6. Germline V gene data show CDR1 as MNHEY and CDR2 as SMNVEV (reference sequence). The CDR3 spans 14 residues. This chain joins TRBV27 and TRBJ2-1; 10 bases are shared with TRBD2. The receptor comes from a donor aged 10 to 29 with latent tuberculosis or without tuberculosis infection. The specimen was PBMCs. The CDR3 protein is CASRLAGAGNEQFF. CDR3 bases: TGTGCCAGCAGGCTAGCGGGAGCCGGAAATGAGCAGTTCTTC.